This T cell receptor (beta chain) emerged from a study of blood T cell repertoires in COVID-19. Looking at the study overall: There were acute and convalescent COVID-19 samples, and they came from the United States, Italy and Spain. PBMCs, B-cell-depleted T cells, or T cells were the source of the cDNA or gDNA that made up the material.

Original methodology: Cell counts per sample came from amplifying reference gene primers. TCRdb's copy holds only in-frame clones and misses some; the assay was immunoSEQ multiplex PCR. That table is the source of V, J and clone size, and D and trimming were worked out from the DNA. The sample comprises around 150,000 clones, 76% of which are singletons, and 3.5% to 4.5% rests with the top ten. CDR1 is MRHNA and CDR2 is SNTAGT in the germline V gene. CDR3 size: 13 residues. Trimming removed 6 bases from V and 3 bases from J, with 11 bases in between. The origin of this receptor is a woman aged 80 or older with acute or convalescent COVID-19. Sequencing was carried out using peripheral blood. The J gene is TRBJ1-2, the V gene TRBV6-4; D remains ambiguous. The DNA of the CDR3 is TGTGCCAGCAGCCCTGAGGCGCACTATGGCTACACCTTC. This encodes CASSPEAHYGYTF.